One and the same sample provided the 28 T cell receptor beta chains below, sequenced in a study of PD-1 blockade in classical Hodgkin lymphoma (dated by TCRdb to 2020 to 2021). Receptors were amplified or captured by the immunoSEQ multiplex PCR assay. This is the immuneACCESS table as TCRdb keeps it, with only in-frame sequences that have V and J called. A part of the clones is gone; compared with another copy, unresolved V genes explain less than half, and the rest is unexplained. In all, the sample holds about 7,000 clones, and 60% of those were seen once. The top ten hold 10% of the sample. Explained via the paper, the time point label denotes: cycle 4 day 1 (C4D1), after 5 to 7 weeks of nivolumab. All trial patients had relapsed after autologous stem cell transplantation, with cohorts A, B and C differing in prior brentuximab vedotin exposure. CD8+ T cells were purified from thawed PBMCs by magnetic negative selection with a Miltenyi CD8+ T cell isolation kit.

Sequenced here: CD8+ T cells from blood, sampled before the fourth cycle of nivolumab. These receptors came from a human donor with classical Hodgkin lymphoma.

Details on this clone: Other nucleotide sequences from this sample produce the same CDR3. CDR3 DNA sequence: TGTGCCAGCAGCTTAGCTCCCGGGACAGGGACTAGCACAGATACGCAGTATTTT. Its protein is CASSLAPGTGTSTDTQYF. The chain has TRBV7-6 and TRBJ2-3, with 9 bases matching TRBD1. V lost 0 bases, J lost 0 bases, and 7 bases stayed unmatched. Germline V lookup: CDR1 SGHVS, CDR2 FNYEAQ. This CDR3 has 18 amino acids.

The rearrangement joins TRBV6-5 to TRBJ2-7; D possibly corresponds to TRBD1 (5 bases). The germline V gene has CDR1 MNHEY and CDR2 SVGAGI. The CDR3 is 15 residues long. Trimming removed 0 bases from V and 3 bases from J, with 12 bases in between. This CDR3 is CASSYSIGAGYEQYF. The CDR3 bases are TGTGCCAGCAGTTACTCGATTGGGGCAGGCTACGAGCAGTACTTC.

For the CDR3, the DNA is TGTGCCAGTAGCCTGTCGACAGGCCTTTATAGCAATCAGCCCCAGCATTTT. Translating gives CASSLSTGLYSNQPQHF. The gene calls are TRBV19 and TRBJ1-5, with a tentative D call TRBD1 (6 bases). The germline V and J ends were trimmed by 6 bases and 0 bases, with 18 bases remaining between them. CDR1 LNHDA and CDR2 SQIVND come from the germline V gene (reference sequence). This CDR3 has 17 amino acids.

This chain connects TRBV5-6 to TRBJ2-1; D gene unclear. CDR3 size: 14 residues. Deletions cut 2 bases from V and 0 bases from J, with 6 bases between. CDR1 and CDR2 from the germline V gene are SGHDT and YYEEEE. This chain's CDR3 is CASSLGASYNEQFF. In DNA, the CDR3 is TGTGCCAGCAGCTTAGGAGCCTCCTACAATGAGCAGTTCTTC.

The V gene is TRBV18, the J gene TRBJ2-1; D uncertain. Germline V gene data show CDR1 as KGHSH and CDR2 as LQKENI. The V gene lost 1 base and the J gene lost 0 bases, with 7 bases spanning the gap. The CDR3 runs 15 residues. The CDR3 DNA reads TGTGCCAGCTCACCACGAGACGTCTCCTACAATGAGCAGTTCTTC. It codes for CASSPRDVSYNEQFF.

This clone was seen a handful of times. J is TRBJ2-7 and V is TRBV7-9; D may be TRBD2 (6 bases). The CDR3 is made up of 15 amino acids. Germline CDR1 reads SEHNR; CDR2 reads FQNEAQ (reference sequence). V was shortened by 3 bases and J by 0 bases, with 12 bases between the two germline ends. Here the CDR3 reads CASSFSQGGSYEQYF. CDR3 coding DNA: TGTGCCAGCAGCTTTTCGCAGGGAGGCTCCTACGAGCAGTACTTC.

A single count supports this clone. The rearrangement links TRBV7-6 to TRBJ2-3; D may be TRBD2 (6 bases). Trimming took 4 bases from V and 1 from J, leaving 21 bases between them. CDR3 length equals 18 residues. The germline gives CDR1 SGHVS, CDR2 FNYEAQ. CDR3: CASSSTPGTSTRTDTQYF. CDR3 DNA: TGTGCCAGCAGCTCTACCCCGGGAACTAGCACTCGCACAGATACGCAGTATTTT.

The chain recombines TRBV5-6 with TRBJ2-2; 12 positions agree with TRBD1. This CDR3 spans 19 amino acids. With 5 bases clipped from V and 5 bases from J, the junction kept 16 bases outside the gene matches. Per germline, CDR1 SGHDT and CDR2 YYEEEE. The CDR3: CASSSGQGASVKLTGELFF. The CDR3 coding sequence is TGTGCCAGCAGTTCGGGACAGGGGGCGTCGGTGAAGTTGACCGGGGAGCTGTTTTTT.

The chain combines TRBV14 with TRBJ2-1; D might be TRBD2 (6 bases). The CDR3 runs to 13 residues. The V gene lost 4 bases and the J gene lost 9 bases, with 13 bases spanning the gap. Germline values: CDR1 SGHDN, CDR2 FVKESK. The CDR3 bases are TGTGCCAGCAGCCTAAGTCTGGGGGGTGAGCAGTTCTTC. Its protein product is CASSLSLGGEQFF.

This sequence joins TRBV28 and TRBJ2-5; weak D call: TRBD1 (5 bases). Germline V gene lookup returns CDR1 MDHEN and CDR2 SYDVKM. Trimming cost V 2 bases and J 2 bases, with 9 bases left between them. The CDR3 covers 14 residues. CDR3 sequence reads: CASSLRSGQETQYF. As DNA, the CDR3 is TGTGCCAGCAGTTTACGGTCAGGGCAAGAGACCCAGTACTTC.

This sequence joins TRBV7-6 and TRBJ2-1; TRBD1 aligns across 9 bases. Trimming cost V 5 bases and J 10 bases; bases outside gene matches: 6. The CDR3 has 13 amino acids. CDR1 and CDR2 (germline): SGHVS, FNYEAQ. CDR3 bases: TGTGCCAGCAGCGTAACAGGGGGCTTGGAGCAGTTCTTC. It is translated as CASSVTGGLEQFF.

The rearrangement uses TRBV19 and TRBJ1-5; 7 bases align to TRBD1. Germline CDR1 reads LNHDA; CDR2 reads SQIVND (reference sequence). The CDR3 runs to 14 residues. After removal of 7 bases from V and 7 bases from J, the junction contained 10 bases not matched to a gene. The CDR3 DNA sequence: TGTGCCAGTACCAAACTCAGGGGGGGACAGCCCCAGCATTTT. Encoded protein: CASTKLRGGQPQHF. Filled out from reference TRBV19 and TRBJ1-5, the complete variable domain reads DGGITQSPKYLFRKEGQNVTLSCEQNLNHDAMYWYRQDPGQGLRLIYYSQIVNDFQKGDIAEGYSVSREKKESFPLTVTSAQKNPTAFYLCASTKLRGGQPQHFGDGTRLSIL.

The gene calls are TRBV27 and TRBJ2-1; D gene uncertain. The CDR3 covers 12 residues. V shed 3 bases and J shed 7 bases, with 7 bases lying between them. CDR1 and CDR2 (germline): MNHEY, SMNVEV (reference sequence). The CDR3 region has the DNA TGTGCCAGCAGTTTTTTGGGGAATGAGCAGTTCTTC. It is translated as CASSFLGNEQFF.

V gene TRBV28 combines with J gene TRBJ1-5; D remains unclear. The V end lost 6 bases, the J end lost 4 bases, and 13 bases lay between the germline ends. Germline V gene data show CDR1 as MDHEN and CDR2 as SYDVKM. The CDR3 totals 14 residues. CDR3 DNA sequence: TGTGCCAGCAGCCTACACAGTGGAAATCAGCCCCAGCATTTT. Its protein is CASSLHSGNQPQHF.

This clone appeared a few times. The chain joins TRBV6-5 to TRBJ1-2, with no clear D. Germline V gene lookup returns CDR1 MNHEY and CDR2 SVGAGI. V was cut by 1 base and J by 4 bases, with 13 bases left in between. The CDR3 totals 15 residues. The CDR3 region is CASSYFHGSTYGYTF. The CDR3 DNA follows: TGTGCCAGCAGTTACTTCCATGGGAGCACCTATGGCTACACCTTC.

This clone turned up a few times. This chain joins TRBV7-9 and TRBJ2-7; D gene uncertain. Per germline, CDR1 SEHNR and CDR2 FQNEAQ (reference sequence). The CDR3 extends over 12 amino acids. The ends were cut back, 5 bases at V and 3 bases at J, with 8 bases in the middle. The CDR3 reads CASSPEGYEQYF. The DNA of the CDR3 is TGTGCCAGCAGCCCCGAAGGCTACGAGCAGTACTTC.

As concerns this clone: The same CDR3 can be traced to other DNA sequences in this sample. The V and J genes are TRBV27 and TRBJ1-6; no firm D call. Between the trimmed V and J ends, which lost 8 bases and 2 bases, there was a span of 10 bases. CDR3 length equals 14 residues. Germline values: CDR1 MNHEY, CDR2 SMNVEV (reference sequence). In DNA form, the CDR3 reads TGTGCCAGCGGGCCGGGTACCTATAATTCACCCCTCCACTTT. Encoded protein: CASGPGTYNSPLHF.

The chain carries TRBV9 and TRBJ2-7; perhaps TRBD1 as D (6 bases). The CDR3 is 14 amino acids. With 4 bases removed from V and 5 bases from J, the gap between germline ends came to 16 bases. Germline loops: CDR1 SGDLS, CDR2 YYNGEE. The CDR3 region is CASSPHGDIDEQYF. In DNA form, the CDR3 reads TGTGCCAGCAGCCCTCACGGGGACATTGACGAGCAGTACTTC.

This clone was counted a few times. The chain is built from TRBV27 and TRBJ2-7; D unresolved. V shed 6 bases and J shed 3 bases, with 15 bases lying between them. CDR3 size: 14 residues. The germline V gene has CDR1 MNHEY and CDR2 SMNVEV (reference sequence). This chain's CDR3 is CASSLVGSFYEQYF. CDR3 nucleotides: TGTGCCAGCAGCCTCGTAGGTAGCTTCTACGAGCAGTACTTC.

In nucleotides, the CDR3 is TGCGCCAGCAGCTTGGTATCCAGATACGAGCAGTACTTC. Translated: CASSLVSRYEQYF. The chain couples TRBV5-1 to TRBJ2-7; D unclear. Trimming removed 0 bases from V and 4 bases from J, with 8 bases in between. CDR1 SGHRS and CDR2 YFSETQ come from the germline V gene. The CDR3 length is 13 residues.

The CDR3, as DNA: TGCGCCAGCAGTGATTTGGTAGCGGGAGAAAAGGACAATGAGCAGTTCTTC. Its translation is CASSDLVAGEKDNEQFF. The gene calls are TRBV10-2 and TRBJ2-1, with 9 nucleotides matching TRBD2. CDR1 and CDR2 from the germline V gene are WSHSY and SAAADI. The junction had 11 bases not matched to a gene; V was cut back by 3 bases and J by 5 bases. The CDR3 loop spans 17 amino acids.

This clone was observed a few times. This chain links TRBV7-9 with TRBJ2-6, with D perhaps TRBD2 (6 bases). V lost 5 bases and J lost 0, with 8 bases in between. The CDR3 extends over 15 amino acids. From germline, CDR1 is SEHNR and CDR2 FQNEAQ (reference sequence). The CDR3: CASSETSSGANVLTF. The CDR3 DNA reads TGTGCCAGCAGCGAGACTAGCTCTGGGGCCAACGTCCTGACTTTC.

The V and J genes are TRBV5-8 and TRBJ2-7, with 12 bases lining up with TRBD2. The CDR3 covers 15 residues. Germline CDR1 and CDR2: SGHTS and YDEGEE. Trimming at V came to 4 bases and at J to 5 bases, leaving 7 bases not matched to a gene. CDR3 loop: CASSGTSGRNNEQYF. The CDR3 DNA follows: TGTGCCAGCAGCGGCACTAGCGGGAGGAACAACGAGCAGTACTTC. Looking up the rest from reference TRBV5-8 and TRBJ2-7 gives the full variable domain: EAGVTQSPTHLIKTRGQQATLRCSPISGHTSVYWYQQALGLGLQFLLWYDEGEERNRGNFPPRFSGRQFPNYSSELNVNALELEDSALYLCASSGTSGRNNEQYFGPGTRLTVT.

The chain is built from TRBV7-9 and TRBJ2-3; a weak D match, TRBD2 (6 bases). Trimming shortened V by 3 bases and J by 6 bases, and 22 bases separated the two germline ends. CDR1 and CDR2 (germline): SEHNR, FQNEAQ (reference sequence). The length of the CDR3 is 17 residues. CDR3 in amino acids: CASSFPRGRSRWDTQYF. The CDR3 DNA sequence: TGTGCCAGCAGCTTCCCGCGGGGCAGGTCGCGATGGGATACGCAGTATTTT.

There are a few counts of this clone. The J gene is TRBJ2-2, the V gene TRBV27; no definite D call. The CDR3 spans 14 residues. The V and J ends lost 4 bases and 2 bases respectively, with 8 bases between them. Per germline, CDR1 MNHEY and CDR2 SMNVEV (reference sequence). The CDR3 reads CASSYETNTGELFF. The DNA of the CDR3 is TGTGCCAGCAGTTACGAAACCAACACCGGGGAGCTGTTTTTT.

This clone occurred a few times. V gene TRBV4-2 combines with J gene TRBJ2-2; 11 positions match TRBD2. Germline V gene data show CDR1 as LGHNA and CDR2 as YNFKEQ. Trimming at V came to 4 bases and at J to 3 bases, leaving 4 bases not matched to a gene. The CDR3 consists of 16 residues. CDR3 in amino acids: CASSLNSGGDTGELFF. The CDR3 nucleotides read TGTGCCAGCAGCCTTAATAGCGGGGGGGACACCGGGGAGCTGTTTTTT.

This clone has a handful of counts. The chain uses TRBV19 and TRBJ1-1, with D unresolved. Per germline, CDR1 LNHDA and CDR2 SQIVND (reference sequence). CDR3 length equals 15 residues. Trimming removed 3 bases at V and 0 bases at J, with 11 bases between. In nucleotides, the CDR3 is TGTGCCAGTAGTATTGGTTGGGGTTTGAACACTGAAGCTTTCTTT. Its protein is CASSIGWGLNTEAFF.

The J gene is TRBJ1-1, the V gene TRBV9; no clear D. The CDR3 is made up of 16 amino acids. Trimming took 0 bases from V and 4 from J, leaving 16 bases between them. From germline, CDR1 is SGDLS and CDR2 YYNGEE. The CDR3 protein is CASSVVVGEEATEAFF. The DNA for the CDR3 is TGTGCCAGCAGCGTAGTAGTCGGGGAGGAGGCCACTGAAGCTTTCTTT.